These 27 T cell receptor beta chains originate from one sample sequenced in a study of blood T cell repertoires in COVID-19. Libraries were prepared by immunoSEQ multiplex PCR; TCRdb keeps only in-frame clonotypes and omits some of them. The data hold about 7,600 clones, with roughly nine tenths observed a single time. Sequences were obtained from peripheral blood. These receptors were taken from a man aged 65 to 85 with active COVID-19.

This clone was seen only a few times. The CDR3, as DNA: TGTGCCAGCAGTGCCGGACAGGCGACTTCCTACGAGCAGTACTTC. This encodes CASSAGQATSYEQYF. V gene TRBV5-5 combines with J gene TRBJ2-7; 7 nucleotides align to TRBD1. Germline assignment: CDR1 SGHKS and CDR2 YYEKEE (reference sequence). The V gene end was trimmed by 5 bases and the J gene end by 1 base; junction bases not matched to a gene: 9. This CDR3 has 15 amino acids.

The rearrangement uses TRBV27 and TRBJ2-4; TRBD2 agrees at 7 bases. This CDR3 region has 15 residues. Trimming at V came to 2 bases and at J to 3 bases, leaving 4 bases not matched to a gene. CDR1 is MNHEY, CDR2 SMNVEV, per germline (reference sequence). CDR3 sequence reads: CASSLMGEGKNIQYF. The CDR3, as DNA: TGTGCCAGCAGTTTAATGGGGGAGGGCAAAAACATTCAGTACTTC.

In nucleotides, the CDR3 is TGCGCCAGCAGCCAAGGTGGGGGGGTTTCCAATGAGCAGTTCTTC. It specifies CASSQGGGVSNEQFF. This chain connects TRBV4-3 to TRBJ2-1; 7 bases are shared with TRBD2. The V and J ends lost 1 base and 6 bases, in that order; junction bases with no gene match: 6. The CDR3 has 15 amino acids. Germline values: CDR1 LGHNA, CDR2 YSLEER.

The chain joins TRBV5-1 to TRBJ2-5; 11 nucleotides agree with TRBD2. Germline-derived CDR1 and CDR2 are SGHRS and YFSETQ. There are 18 residues in the CDR3. V gave up 0 bases and J gave up 4 bases; unmatched junction bases: 11. CDR3 region: CASSLAGGRLAGRETQYF. The CDR3 region has the DNA TGCGCCAGCAGCTTGGCCGGAGGGAGACTAGCGGGGAGAGAGACCCAGTACTTC.

This clone is labeled as medium-sized. The chain recombines TRBV5-1 with TRBJ2-2; TRBD1 agrees at 9 bases. Germline V lookup: CDR1 SGHRS, CDR2 YFSETQ. This CDR3 region has 15 residues. The V segment lost 4 bases and the J segment 7 bases; nucleotides outside the gene matches: 8. CDR3 region: CASSLGQGTRGELFF. The CDR3 coding sequence is TGCGCCAGCAGCCTGGGACAGGGTACTCGCGGGGAGCTGTTTTTT.

The rearrangement uses TRBV10-3 and TRBJ1-2, with a weak D call TRBD1 (5 bases). The germline V gene encodes CDR1 ENHRY and CDR2 SYGVKD. The CDR3 spans 15 residues. Trimming took off 0 bases at V and 8 bases at J, with 16 bases between the two ends. The CDR3 here is CAISESRARAWGYTF. The CDR3 DNA reads as TGTGCCATCAGTGAGTCCAGAGCCAGGGCCTGGGGCTACACCTTC.

V usage is TRBV6-1 and J usage is TRBJ2-7; possibly TRBD2 for D (7 bases). Germline V gives CDR1 MNHNS, CDR2 SASEGT. CDR3 size: 17 residues. V was trimmed by 1 base and J by 2 bases, leaving 18 bases between them. CDR3 nucleotides: TGTGCCAGCAGTGAAGGGGAGGGGGGCCCACCTACCTACGAGCAGTACTTC. This encodes CASSEGEGGPPTYEQYF.

The chain combines TRBV29-1 with TRBJ1-3, with D unresolved. Germline assignment: CDR1 SQVTM and CDR2 ANQGSEA. V lost 3 bases and J lost 0, with 3 bases in between. CDR3 length: 12 residues. CDR3: CSVESSGNTIYF. The DNA for the CDR3 is TGCAGCGTTGAGAGCTCTGGAAACACCATATATTTT. Full variable domain (remainder filled in from reference TRBV29-1 and TRBJ1-3): SAVISQKPSRDICQRGTSLTIQCQVDSQVTMMFWYRQQPGQSLTLIATANQGSEATYESGFVIDKFPISRPNLTFSTLTVSNMSPEDSSIYLCSVESSGNTIYFGEGSWLTVV.

V is TRBV30 and J is TRBJ2-5; the match to TRBD2 covers 7 bases. This CDR3 is 14 amino acids long. V shed 0 bases, J shed 7 bases, and the junction held 8 bases outside the gene matches. From germline, CDR1 is GTSNPN and CDR2 SVGIG (reference sequence). CDR3 DNA sequence: TGTGCCTGGAGTGTAGAGGCTAGCGGCCTGACCCAGTACTTC. Protein sequence: CAWSVEASGLTQYF.

This rearrangement joins TRBV19 to TRBJ1-4; maybe TRBD1 (6 bases). The CDR3 is 13 amino acids. Trimming took off 4 bases at V and 4 bases at J, with 7 bases between the two ends. Germline-derived CDR1 and CDR2 are LNHDA and SQIVND (reference sequence). The CDR3 DNA is TGTGCCAGTAGTACACAGGGTAATGAAAAACTGTTTTTT. It yields the protein CASSTQGNEKLFF.

The chain recombines TRBV3-1 (or the pseudogene TRBV3-2) with TRBJ1-6; D is perhaps TRBD1 (6 bases). The CDR3 length is 15 residues. The V gene's germline CDR1 is LGHDT and CDR2 YNNKEL (reference sequence). Trimming shortened V by 5 bases and J by 9 bases, and 17 bases separated the two germline ends. The CDR3 bases are TGTGCCAGCAGCTCTCACCGGGACACTAGTTCACCCCTCCACTTT. Its protein is CASSSHRDTSSPLHF.

Only one count was recorded for this clone. This chain connects TRBV6-5 to TRBJ1-2; 8 positions agree with TRBD1. The CDR3 totals 15 residues. CDR1 and CDR2 from the germline V gene are MNHEY and SVGAGI. V gave up 7 bases and J gave up 0 bases; unmatched junction bases: 7. The CDR3 region has the DNA TGTGCCAGCACTCGACAGGGGCTATCTAACTATGGCTACACCTTC. This translates into CASTRQGLSNYGYTF.

The chain is built from TRBV19 and TRBJ2-1, with 7 positions matching TRBD1. The CDR3 covers 15 residues. With 4 bases clipped from V and 2 bases from J, the junction kept 5 bases outside the gene matches. Germline assignment: CDR1 LNHDA and CDR2 SQIVND (reference sequence). CDR3 loop: CASSKQGPAYNEQFF. The CDR3, as DNA: TGTGCCAGTAGTAAACAGGGGCCGGCCTACAATGAGCAGTTCTTC.

The genes are TRBV5-4 and TRBJ1-6; 9 nucleotides line up with TRBD1. Trimming removed 1 base from V and 8 bases from J; junction bases left unmatched: 1. This CDR3 comprises 14 residues. The germline V gene encodes CDR1 SGHNT and CDR2 YYREEE (reference sequence). CDR3: CASSLRQGDSPLHF. CDR3 coding DNA: TGTGCCAGCAGCTTGCGACAGGGGGATTCACCCCTCCACTTT.

J is TRBJ2-7 and V is TRBV4-1; 7 bases match TRBD1. Unmatched junction bases numbered 3, after V lost 1 base and J lost 6 bases. The CDR3 length is 13 residues. CDR1 and CDR2 (germline): MGHRA, YSYEKL. The CDR3, as DNA: TGCGCCAGCAGCCAAGTTGACAGGGCCGAGCAGTACTTC. As protein: CASSQVDRAEQYF.

This chain uses TRBV5-1 with TRBJ2-7; the D is unclear. Trimming pared 2 bases from V and 0 bases from J, leaving 6 bases between. Germline V gives CDR1 SGHRS, CDR2 YFSETQ. CDR3 length equals 13 residues. The CDR3, as DNA: TGCGCCAGCAGCTTCGACACCTCCTACGAGCAGTACTTC. Translated: CASSFDTSYEQYF.

The CDR3 DNA follows: TGTGCCAGCAGAGGGACAGGGAACACTGAAGCTTTCTTT. Translated, it gives CASRGTGNTEAFF. The chain employs TRBV13 and TRBJ1-1; TRBD1 matches at 8 bases. This CDR3 has 13 amino acids. V trimming: 6 bases; J trimming: 1 base; junction bases outside the gene matches: 1. In germline, CDR1 is PRHDT, CDR2 FYEKMQ (reference sequence).

The chain recombines TRBV2 with TRBJ2-3, with a possible D match to TRBD1 (5 bases). Between the trimmed V and J ends, which lost 3 bases and 2 bases, there was a span of 9 bases. This CDR3 contains 14 residues. The germline gives CDR1 SNHLY, CDR2 FYNNEI. DNA of the CDR3: TGTGCCAGCAGTGACGGCAGGGCCACAGATACGCAGTATTTT. It specifies CASSDGRATDTQYF.

The chain is built from TRBV16 and TRBJ2-6, with D uncertain. There are 17 residues in the CDR3. Germline V gene sequence: CDR1 KGHSY, CDR2 FQNENV. V was cut by 0 bases and J by 1 base, with 10 bases left in between. The CDR3 nucleotides read TGTGCCAGCAGCCAATCAAGTCCGCAGTCTGGGGCCAACGTCCTGACTTTC. Residues: CASSQSSPQSGANVLTF.

The V call is TRBV7-2, the J call TRBJ2-7; D call uncertain. Trimming cost V 5 bases and J 4 bases, with 15 bases left between them. Germline-derived CDR1 and CDR2 are SGHTA and FQGNSA. The CDR3 is made up of 14 amino acids. The CDR3 reads CASSLDWMLYEQYF. The CDR3 nucleotides read TGTGCCAGCAGCCTCGACTGGATGCTATACGAGCAGTACTTC. The entire variable domain, with the rest obtained from reference TRBV7-2 and TRBJ2-7, is as follows: GAGVSQSPSNKVTEKGKDVELRCDPISGHTALYWYRQSLGQGLEFLIYFQGNSAPDKSGLPSDRFSAERTGGSVSTLTIQRTQQEDSAVYLCASSLDWMLYEQYFGPGTRLTVT.

J is TRBJ2-5 and V is TRBV18; 8 bases fit TRBD1. The germline CDR1 and CDR2 sequences are KGHSH and LQKENI. This CDR3 is built from 15 residues. The ends lost 4 bases at V and 5 bases at J; junction bases unmatched: 9. The CDR3 bases are TGTGCCAGCTCACAAACTCGACAGGGGAGGGAGACCCAGTACTTC. Its translation is CASSQTRQGRETQYF.

This clone was picked up one time. This rearrangement joins TRBV2 to TRBJ2-7; D may be TRBD1 (6 bases). The ends were cut back, 3 bases at V and 3 bases at J, with 9 bases in the middle. Germline CDR1 reads SNHLY; CDR2 reads FYNNEI. This CDR3 contains 13 residues. The CDR3 here is CASSDGQFYEQYF. CDR3 bases: TGTGCCAGCAGTGACGGACAGTTCTACGAGCAGTACTTC.

This chain connects TRBV19 to TRBJ2-2; TRBD1 might be the D (6 bases). This CDR3 comprises 14 residues. The V gene's germline CDR1 is LNHDA and CDR2 SQIVND (reference sequence). Trimming took off 6 bases at V and 1 base at J, with 9 bases between the two ends. The CDR3 DNA sequence: TGTGCCAGTAGCGGGACAATGAACACCGGGGAGCTGTTTTTT. Protein: CASSGTMNTGELFF. The complete variable domain, with remaining parts taken from reference TRBV19 and TRBJ2-2, reads DGGITQSPKYLFRKEGQNVTLSCEQNLNHDAMYWYRQDPGQGLRLIYYSQIVNDFQKGDIAEGYSVSREKKESFPLTVTSAQKNPTAFYLCASSGTMNTGELFFGEGSRLTVL.

The rearrangement uses TRBV19 and TRBJ2-7; no reliable D call. This CDR3 is built from 14 residues. Trimming removed 5 bases from V and 1 base from J, with 12 bases in between. Germline V gene sequence: CDR1 LNHDA, CDR2 SQIVND (reference sequence). The CDR3: CASSLTTVSYEQYF. Written as DNA, the CDR3 is TGTGCCAGTAGTCTAACCACAGTATCCTACGAGCAGTACTTC.

This clone appeared once. The chain uses TRBV13 and TRBJ2-7; TRBD2 might be the D (5 bases). The germline V gene has CDR1 PRHDT and CDR2 FYEKMQ (reference sequence). This CDR3 spans 14 amino acids. V gave up 3 bases and J gave up 1 base, with 10 bases separating them. The DNA for the CDR3 is TGTGCCAGCAGCTTGGTGACTAATTCCTACGAGCAGTACTTC. As protein: CASSLVTNSYEQYF.

This chain joins TRBV11-2 and TRBJ2-7; D gene ambiguous. From germline, CDR1 is SGHAT and CDR2 FQNNGV. This CDR3 comprises 16 residues. Trimming shortened V by 1 base and J by 1 base, and 14 bases separated the two germline ends. CDR3 bases: TGTGCCAGCAGCTTAGGCGCCCACGTAGCTTCCTACGAGCAGTACTTC. It encodes CASSLGAHVASYEQYF.

The J gene is TRBJ1-1, the V gene TRBV5-5; 8 bases match TRBD1. Germline loops: CDR1 SGHKS, CDR2 YYEKEE (reference sequence). This CDR3 has 14 residues. V was clipped by 4 bases and J by 1 base; unmatched bases: 3. This CDR3 is CASSTGTGNTEAFF. DNA for the CDR3: TGTGCCAGCAGCACAGGGACAGGGAACACTGAAGCTTTCTTT. The whole variable domain, filled in from reference TRBV5-5 and TRBJ1-1, reads DAGVTQSPTHLIKTRGQQVTLRCSPISGHKSVSWYQQVLGQGPQFIFQYYEKEERGRGNFPDRFSARQFPNYSSELNVNALLLGDSALYLCASSTGTGNTEAFFGQGTRLTVV.